This TCR beta chain comes out of a study of cytomegalovirus exposure and HLA in healthy donors. Whole-study context: A prior analysis found more than 90 million unique TCR beta sequences from approximately 190 million T cells.

Per germline, CDR1 MNHEY and CDR2 SMNVEV (reference sequence). Trimming cost V 4 bases and J 5 bases; bases outside gene matches: 8. The CDR3 covers 14 residues. The PCR contained 60 Vbeta and 13 Jbeta primers. Assay: immunoSEQ multiplex PCR; the TCRdb copy retains only in-frame clones and omits some. The table shows around 150,000 clones, with approximately 80% occurring only once. This clone was seen only a few times. The V and J genes are TRBV27 and TRBJ2-7; 7 bases fit TRBD1. Material for sequencing was PBMCs. This sequence was found in a man aged 25 to 40 in good health and CMV-seronegative. CDR3 in amino acids: CASSSRRGYHEQYF. Written as DNA, the CDR3 is TGTGCCAGCAGTTCTCGCAGGGGGTATCACGAGCAGTACTTC.